This T cell receptor beta chain was observed in a study of T cell responses to AZD1222 COVID-19 vaccine. Turning to this clone: Its antigen is undetermined.

Points from the study as a whole: The donors showed a predominance of white British ancestry and of females, with possible underestimation of clonal diversity.

Using immunoSEQ multiplex PCR, the repertoire was profiled, and TCRdb retains in-frame clones only, with some absent. This sample has 240,000 or so clones, with approximately 93% found just once. The CDR3 runs 14 residues. Germline-derived CDR1 and CDR2 are SGHNT and YYREEE (reference sequence). V was cut by 4 bases and J by 5 bases, with 12 bases left in between. The chain carries TRBV5-4 and TRBJ1-4; tentative D call: TRBD1 (6 bases). The sample here was peripheral blood, taken on day 0 of AZD1222 vaccination. This TCR was recovered from an adult in good health. CDR3 protein: CASSQGTRNEKLFF. For the CDR3, the DNA is TGTGCCAGCAGCCAAGGGACAAGGAATGAAAAACTGTTTTTT.